Following are 11 T cell receptor beta chains from one sample sequenced in a study of immune evolution from preneoplasia to lung adenocarcinoma. Assay used: immunoSEQ multiplex PCR; TCRdb lists only in-frame clones, some missing. In the table there are some 5,600 clones, about 82% of which are singletons. Sequenced sample: FFPE normal lung tissue adjacent to the tumor. The receptors shown here come from a person aged 50-75 years with lung adenocarcinoma.

The rearrangement links TRBV6-1 to TRBJ1-4; weak D call: TRBD1 (6 bases). Trimming pared 6 bases from V and 4 bases from J, leaving 9 bases between. Germline assignment: CDR1 MNHNS and CDR2 SASEGT. The CDR3 runs to 13 residues. The CDR3 bases are TGTGCCAGCAGGGACAGATTTAATGAAAAACTGTTTTTT. This translates into CASRDRFNEKLFF.

This clone is medium-sized within its sample. The chain couples TRBV7-3 to TRBJ2-2; D gene ambiguous. V lost 2 bases to trimming and J lost 3 bases, with 16 bases between them. The CDR3 is 17 residues long. Germline lookup yields CDR1 SGHTA and CDR2 FQGTGA. The CDR3 nucleotides read TGTGCCAGCAGCTTACTCAATCCCGGCCAGCACACCGGGGAGCTGTTTTTT. Residues: CASSLLNPGQHTGELFF.

The J gene is TRBJ2-7, the V gene TRBV6-1; 7 bases map to TRBD1. The V gene's germline CDR1 is MNHNS and CDR2 SASEGT. Trimming removed 8 bases from V and 2 bases from J; junction bases left unmatched: 0. The CDR3 is 11 residues long. CDR3 protein: CASGQAYEQYF. Written as DNA, the CDR3 is TGTGCCAGCGGACAGGCCTACGAGCAGTACTTC.

V is TRBV6-1 and J is TRBJ1-2; a possible D gene is TRBD1 (5 bases). The V end lost 6 bases, the J end lost 12 bases, and 14 bases lay between the germline ends. The CDR3 sequence is 11 residues long. Germline-derived CDR1 and CDR2 are MNHNS and SASEGT. The CDR3 bases are TGTGCCAGCAGCGAGGGGACGGCCCACACCTTC. Residues: CASSEGTAHTF.

The rearrangement uses TRBV30 and TRBJ1-1; D is uncertain. Trimming pared 2 bases from V and 5 bases from J, leaving 12 bases between. Germline values: CDR1 GTSNPN, CDR2 SVGIG (reference sequence). There are 13 residues in the CDR3. The CDR3 sequence: CAWSSGDGTEAFF. In DNA, the CDR3 is TGTGCCTGGAGTTCTGGGGATGGGACTGAAGCTTTCTTT.

The chain carries TRBV7-8 and TRBJ2-5; TRBD2 matches at 14 bases. With V trimmed by 1 base and J by 5 bases, 9 bases remained unmatched. Per the germline V gene, CDR1 is SGHVS and CDR2 is FQNEAQ. This CDR3 has 18 residues. This CDR3 reads CASSLVRGLAGVRETQYF. In DNA, the CDR3 is TGTGCCAGCAGCTTAGTACGGGGACTAGCGGGAGTAAGGGAGACCCAGTACTTC.

The J gene is TRBJ1-1, the V gene TRBV5-1; D uncertain. CDR3 length: 15 residues. Trimming stripped 0 bases from V and 7 bases from J, with 16 bases between. The germline V gene has CDR1 SGHRS and CDR2 YFSETQ. The CDR3 coding sequence is TGCGCCAGCAGCTTGGAGAGGGTTTCTTACGGTGAAGCTTTCTTT. Protein sequence: CASSLERVSYGEAFF.

A single count supports this clone. This sequence joins TRBV6-5 and TRBJ2-7, with 7 bases that match TRBD2. The V segment lost 0 bases and the J segment 6 bases; nucleotides outside the gene matches: 11. CDR1 is MNHEY, CDR2 SVGAGI, per germline. This CDR3 is 16 amino acids long. The CDR3 loop reads CASSYSPVAGVREQYF. CDR3 in DNA: TGTGCCAGCAGTTACTCCCCAGTGGCGGGAGTCCGCGAGCAGTACTTC.

This clone qualifies as medium-sized. The chain employs TRBV28 and TRBJ2-7, with a tentative D call TRBD2 (6 bases). The CDR3 is 16 amino acids. Germline V lookup: CDR1 MDHEN, CDR2 SYDVKM. V was trimmed by 6 bases and J by 1 base, leaving 19 bases between them. The CDR3 loop is CASSPGGLKASYEQYF. In nucleotides, the CDR3 is TGTGCCAGCAGCCCAGGAGGGCTTAAGGCGTCCTACGAGCAGTACTTC.

By frequency in the sample, this clone is large. DNA of the CDR3: TGTGCCAGCAGCCCGACTCCTTCCTACGAGCAGTACTTC. The encoded protein is CASSPTPSYEQYF. The gene calls are TRBV5-4 and TRBJ2-7; unclear D gene. There are 13 residues in the CDR3. Trimming shortened V by 4 bases and J by 1 base, and 9 bases separated the two germline ends. Germline CDR1 is SGHNT and CDR2 is YYREEE (reference sequence).

CDR3 protein: CASRTSYEQYF. DNA of the CDR3: TGTGCCAGCAGGACTAGCTACGAGCAGTACTTC. The rearrangement joins TRBV6-5 to TRBJ2-7; maybe TRBD2 (6 bases). This CDR3 has 11 amino acids. Trimming took 6 bases from V and 3 from J, leaving 6 bases between them. Germline V gene sequence: CDR1 MNHEY, CDR2 SVGAGI.